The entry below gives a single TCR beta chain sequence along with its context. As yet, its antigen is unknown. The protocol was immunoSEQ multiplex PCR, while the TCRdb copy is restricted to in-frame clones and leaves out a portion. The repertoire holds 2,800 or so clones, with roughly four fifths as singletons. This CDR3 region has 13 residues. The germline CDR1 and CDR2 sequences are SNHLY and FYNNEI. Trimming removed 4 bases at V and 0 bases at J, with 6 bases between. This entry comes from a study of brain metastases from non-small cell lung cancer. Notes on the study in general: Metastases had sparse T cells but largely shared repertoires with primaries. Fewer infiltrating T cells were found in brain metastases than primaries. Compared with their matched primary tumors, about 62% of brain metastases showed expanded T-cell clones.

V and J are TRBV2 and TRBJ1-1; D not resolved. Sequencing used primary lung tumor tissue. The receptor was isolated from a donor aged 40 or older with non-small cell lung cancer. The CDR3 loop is CASSVGMNTEAFF. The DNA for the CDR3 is TGTGCCAGCAGTGTAGGGATGAACACTGAAGCTTTCTTT.